Below, 18 T cell receptor beta chains from the same sample are listed, as sequenced in a study of T cells in Graves' hyperthyroidism and ophthalmopathy. Researchers took RNA transcripts and amplified the TCR beta CDR3 regions from them. RT-PCR in the first round (using the HTBI primer set) targeted the TCR CDR3. TCRdb reanalysed the multiplex PCR reads using MiXCR and keeps one entry per CDR3 protein. The sample comprises about 570,000 distinct CDR3 sequences, 11% to 15% of which are singletons, and more than 11% rests with the top ten. Sequencing used blood. Receptor source: a woman aged 40 to 50 with Graves' hyperthyroidism.

The table lists this clonotype with a few counts. The rearrangement uses TRBV2 and TRBJ1-3; the D is unclear. CDR1 and CDR2 from the germline V gene are SNHLY and FYNNEI. The CDR3 contains 14 residues. The V end was cut by 3 bases, the J end by 4 bases, with 10 bases between. CDR3 in amino acids: CASSDPPPGNTIYF. The CDR3 bases are TGTGCCAGCAGTGATCCGCCACCGGGAAACACCATATATTTT.

Comment on this clonotype: Because the CDR3 is missing its conserved closing phenylalanine or tryptophan, this is likely a read error. The chain uses TRBV7-9 and TRBJ2-1; 8 positions match TRBD2. J lost 1 base, V lost 6 bases, and 11 bases had no gene match. Per the germline V gene, CDR1 is SEHNR and CDR2 is FQNEAQ (reference sequence). The CDR3 is made up of 17 amino acids. The CDR3 bases are TGTGCCAGCAGAACCCGGCCGGGACTAGGATCCTACAATGAGCAGTTCGTC. Protein sequence: CASRTRPGLGSYNEQFV.

This clonotype was seen only a few times. The chain has TRBV2 and TRBJ1-4, with a possible D match to TRBD1 (6 bases). The CDR3 consists of 13 residues. V was cut by 8 bases and J by 1 base, with 8 bases left in between. The V gene's germline CDR1 is SNHLY and CDR2 FYNNEI. The CDR3 DNA follows: TGTGCCAGCGGACAGCTAACTAATGAAAAACTGTTTTTT. It translates to CASGQLTNEKLFF.

This clonotype has ten or more counts. The CDR3 is CASSYDTATDTQYF. The CDR3 region has the DNA TGTGCCAGCAGCTACGACACGGCCACAGATACGCAGTATTTT. The V and J genes are TRBV7-9 and TRBJ2-3, with no clear D. Germline V gene sequence: CDR1 SEHNR, CDR2 FQNEAQ (reference sequence). The CDR3 length is 14 residues. V gave up 4 bases and J gave up 2 bases, with 10 bases separating them.

A note on this clonotype: One base away lies a much larger clone, so this may be a sequencing read error. A read error is likely, as this CDR3 ends without the conserved phenylalanine or tryptophan. The chain couples TRBV20-1 to TRBJ2-3; 8 nucleotides align to TRBD2. This CDR3 has 16 amino acids. Trimming took 2 bases from V and 5 from J; bases not matched to a gene: 12. Per the germline V gene, CDR1 is DFQATT and CDR2 is SNEGSKA (reference sequence). Here the CDR3 reads CSARSSGSGRRDTQYS. Written as DNA, the CDR3 is TGCAGTGCTAGATCATCAGGGAGCGGGAGAAGAGATACGCAGTATTCT.

This clonotype showed up just a few times. The DNA for the CDR3 is TGCGCCAGCAGCTATTGGACTAGCGGGAGCCTAAAGGTCTCCTACGAGCAGTACTTC. It yields the protein CASSYWTSGSLKVSYEQYF. V and J are TRBV4-1 and TRBJ2-7; 13 nucleotides line up with TRBD2. The CDR3 runs to 19 residues. V dropped 5 bases and J dropped 0; count of bases not matched to a gene: 13. Per germline, CDR1 MGHRA and CDR2 YSYEKL.

This clonotype was counted at least ten times. The chain combines TRBV18 with TRBJ2-3; no reliable D call. Germline lookup yields CDR1 KGHSH and CDR2 LQKENI. The CDR3 runs 12 residues. Trimming pared 5 bases from V and 2 bases from J, leaving 5 bases between. As DNA, the CDR3 is TGTGCCAGCTCAGAGGTCACAGATACGCAGTATTTT. Its translation: CASSEVTDTQYF.

This clonotype occurred a few times. The chain joins TRBV25-1 to TRBJ1-2; no definite D call. V was clipped by 6 bases and J by 4 bases, with 9 bases between them. This CDR3 has 12 residues. Germline V gene sequence: CDR1 MGHDK, CDR2 SYGVNS. CDR3 coding DNA: TGTGCCAGCAGAGGAGAGGCCTATGGCTACACCTTC. Amino acids: CASRGEAYGYTF.

This clonotype appeared many times. The chain employs TRBV20-1 and TRBJ2-7; D remains unclear. The germline V gene has CDR1 DFQATT and CDR2 SNEGSKA (reference sequence). V lost 2 bases and J 3 bases, leaving 5 bases between the germline ends. This CDR3 has 11 residues. This chain's CDR3 is CSARLVYEQYF. The CDR3 nucleotides read TGCAGTGCTAGACTCGTCTACGAGCAGTACTTC.

The rearrangement uses TRBV10-2 and TRBJ1-2; D gene unclear. Germline V gene data show CDR1 as WSHSY and CDR2 as SAAADI. The ends were cut back, 10 bases at V and 5 bases at J, with 17 bases in the middle. The CDR3 spans 13 residues. CDR3 bases: TGCGCCATCAGCGAAGACCGGGAGTATGGCTACACCTTC. It is translated as CAISEDREYGYTF.

The genes are TRBV12-3 or TRBV12-4 and TRBJ1-4; no firm D call. This CDR3 spans 13 amino acids. The ends were cut back, 5 bases at V and 10 bases at J, with 14 bases in the middle. The CDR3 DNA reads as TGTGCCAGCAGTGAACCCACGACCGGAAAACTGTTTTTT. This codes for CASSEPTTGKLFF.

This clonotype was seen only a few times. V gene TRBV30 combines with J gene TRBJ2-2; TRBD1 might be the D (6 bases). The CDR3 has 14 amino acids. V was clipped by 5 bases and J by 1 base, with 11 bases between them. The germline CDR1 and CDR2 sequences are GTSNPN and SVGIG (reference sequence). The DNA for the CDR3 is TGTGCCTGGGACGGGACATTGAACACCGGGGAGCTGTTTTTT. Translated: CAWDGTLNTGELFF.

This clonotype was recorded many times. This chain links TRBV7-3 with TRBJ2-3; D is undetermined. Germline V gene data show CDR1 as SGHTA and CDR2 as FQGTGA. Trimming took off 5 bases at V and 2 bases at J, with 17 bases between the two ends. This CDR3 spans 16 amino acids. The DNA for the CDR3 is TGTGCCAGCAGCCCAATGACCCCTACGGACACAGATACGCAGTATTTT. Translation gives CASSPMTPTDTDTQYF.

This clonotype was detected ten times or more. The chain joins TRBV11-3 to TRBJ2-1; 11 bases line up with TRBD1. CDR1 and CDR2 from the germline V gene are SGHNT and YENEEA. This CDR3 spans 14 amino acids. Trimming took 5 bases from V and 9 from J; bases not matched to a gene: 6. The CDR3 spells CASSQPGQGVEQFF. In nucleotides, the CDR3 is TGTGCCAGCAGCCAACCGGGACAGGGGGTTGAGCAGTTCTTC.

This clonotype was picked up many times. The V and J genes are TRBV7-2 and TRBJ2-1, with TRBD2 identical over 10 bases. The CDR3 contains 13 residues. CDR1 is SGHTA, CDR2 FQGNSA, per germline. J lost 5 bases, V lost 7 bases, and 2 bases had no gene match. The chain's CDR3 is CASTSGGNNEQFF. Written as DNA, the CDR3 is TGTGCCAGCACTAGCGGGGGAAACAATGAGCAGTTCTTC.

As to this clonotype: This may arise from a read error, as a much more abundant clone is one base away. The chain joins TRBV2 to TRBJ2-1, with 10 bases lining up with TRBD2. The J call may be mistaken, given a closer DNA end match to TRBJ2-7. The germline V gene encodes CDR1 SNHLY and CDR2 FYNNEI. The CDR3 loop spans 15 amino acids. CDR3 amino acids: CASSGGLAGVNEQYF. The DNA for the CDR3 is TGTGCCAGCAGTGGGGGGCTAGCGGGAGTCAATGAGCAGTACTTC.

The CDR3, as DNA: TGCAGCGTTGAGGGCCCCGGGGTTGAGACCCAGTACTTC. This gives the protein CSVEGPGVETQYF. The gene calls are TRBV29-1 and TRBJ2-5; possibly TRBD2 for D (5 bases). Germline CDR1 is SQVTM and CDR2 is ANQGSEA. Between the trimmed V and J ends, which lost 3 bases and 5 bases, there was a span of 13 bases. This CDR3 is 13 amino acids long.

The table lists this clonotype with many counts. This chain joins TRBV15 and TRBJ1-1; D call uncertain. Germline V gene sequence: CDR1 LNHNV, CDR2 YYDKDF (reference sequence). The V gene lost 1 base and the J gene lost 4 bases, with 16 bases spanning the gap. The length of the CDR3 is 16 residues. The CDR3 DNA reads as TGTGCCACCAGCAGAGGGGCTAAGGGTGGGGTCACTGAAGCTTTCTTT. Its translation: CATSRGAKGGVTEAFF.